A single sample gave rise to the 6 T cell receptor beta chains below, sequenced in a study of blood T cells in healthy people across ages. Primed by a sample-barcoded 5' primer and a J-beta primer mix, a second PCR proceeded for roughly 7 to 12 cycles. A single record per CDR3 protein comes from TCRdb applying MiXCR to the 5' RACE reads. The top ten hold around 18% of the sample, which has some 710,000 distinct CDR3 sequences, 35% to 50% seen once. The source material was blood. The origin of the receptors is a man at least 80 years old in good health.

This clonotype was recorded many times. The V gene is TRBV20-1, the J gene TRBJ1-6; 10 bases are shared with TRBD1. Germline trimming cut 2 bases from V and 10 bases from J; bases unmatched to any gene: 5. Germline CDR1 reads DFQATT; CDR2 reads SNEGSKA (reference sequence). This CDR3 has 14 amino acids. CDR3 loop: CSARKTGGRSPLHF. The CDR3 nucleotides read TGCAGTGCTAGAAAGACAGGGGGCCGATCACCCCTCCACTTT.

The table lists this clonotype with many counts. The chain recombines TRBV21-1 with TRBJ2-1; no DNA check was done on the table's D call, TRBD1. TRBV21-1 is annotated as a pseudogene. The length of the CDR3 is 16 residues. CDR3 loop: CASSKDSTGSLNEQFF. The CDR3 DNA reads TGTGCCAGCAGCAAAGACTCGACAGGGAGTTTGAATGAGCAGTTCTTC.

This sequence joins TRBV6-1 and TRBJ1-4, with D perhaps matching TRBD1 (5 bases). Trimming took 6 bases from V and 8 from J, leaving 16 bases between them. This CDR3 has 14 residues. Per germline, CDR1 MNHNS and CDR2 SASEGT. The CDR3 DNA follows: TGTGCCAGCAGGGGGACCCACCGGGAGGAAAAACTGTTTTTT. This codes for CASRGTHREEKLFF.

The CDR3 DNA follows: TGCAGTGCTAGACTATTCCCTGAAGAGGAGCTGTTTTTT. Translation: CSARLFPEEELFF. The rearrangement joins TRBV20-1 to TRBJ2-2, with D hard to call. This CDR3 is built from 13 residues. V was trimmed by 2 bases and J by 10 bases, leaving 14 bases between them. Germline lookup yields CDR1 DFQATT and CDR2 SNEGSKA (reference sequence).

Here the CDR3 DNA reads TGTGCCAGCAGCGTGGGCCGCAATCAGCCCCAGCATTTT. It translates to CASSVGRNQPQHF. V gene TRBV9 combines with J gene TRBJ1-5; D unresolved. Trimming took 2 bases from V and 2 from J, leaving 5 bases between them. CDR1 is SGDLS and CDR2 is YYNGEE in the germline V gene. The CDR3 totals 13 residues. Filled out from reference TRBV9 and TRBJ1-5, the complete variable domain reads DSGVTQTPKHLITATGQRVTLRCSPRSGDLSVYWYQQSLDQGLQFLIQYYNGEERAKGNILERFSAQQFPDLHSELNLSSLELGDSALYFCASSVGRNQPQHFGDGTRLSIL.

There are a few counts of this clonotype. The chain employs TRBV5-6 and TRBJ1-1, with D possibly being TRBD1 (5 bases). Deletions cut 4 bases from V and 4 bases from J, with 26 bases between. This CDR3 contains 18 residues. Germline V gene sequence: CDR1 SGHDT, CDR2 YYEEEE. The CDR3 region has the DNA TGTGCCAGCAGCCAGTCCTTGAATATTCCCTCCGGGGGCACTGAAGCTTTCTTT. This codes for CASSQSLNIPSGGTEAFF. Using reference TRBV5-6 and TRBJ1-1 for the parts outside the CDR3, the full variable domain is DAGVTQSPTHLIKTRGQQVTLRCSPKSGHDTVSWYQQALGQGPQFIFQYYEEEERQRGNFPDRFSGHQFPNYSSELNVNALLLGDSALYLCASSQSLNIPSGGTEAFFGQGTRLTVV.